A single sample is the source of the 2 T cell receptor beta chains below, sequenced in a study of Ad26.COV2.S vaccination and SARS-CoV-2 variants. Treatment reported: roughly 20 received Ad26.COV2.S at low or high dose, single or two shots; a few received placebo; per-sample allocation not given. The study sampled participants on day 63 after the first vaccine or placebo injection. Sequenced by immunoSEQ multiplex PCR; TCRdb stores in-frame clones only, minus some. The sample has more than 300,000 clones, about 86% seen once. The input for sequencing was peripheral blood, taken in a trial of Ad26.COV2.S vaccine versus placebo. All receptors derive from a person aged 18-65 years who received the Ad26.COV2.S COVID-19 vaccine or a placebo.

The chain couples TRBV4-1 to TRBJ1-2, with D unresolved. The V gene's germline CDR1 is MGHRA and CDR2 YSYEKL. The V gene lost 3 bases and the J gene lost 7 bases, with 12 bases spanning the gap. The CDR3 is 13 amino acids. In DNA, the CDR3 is TGCGCCAGCAGCCAGAGGAGCTTAATTGGCTACACCTTC. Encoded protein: CASSQRSLIGYTF.

The CDR3 protein is CASSKEEGAETQYF. The CDR3 bases are TGTGCCAGCAGCAAAGAGGAAGGCGCAGAGACCCAGTACTTC. The rearrangement uses TRBV21-1 and TRBJ2-5. TRBV21-1 is an annotated pseudogene. The CDR3 is 14 amino acids.